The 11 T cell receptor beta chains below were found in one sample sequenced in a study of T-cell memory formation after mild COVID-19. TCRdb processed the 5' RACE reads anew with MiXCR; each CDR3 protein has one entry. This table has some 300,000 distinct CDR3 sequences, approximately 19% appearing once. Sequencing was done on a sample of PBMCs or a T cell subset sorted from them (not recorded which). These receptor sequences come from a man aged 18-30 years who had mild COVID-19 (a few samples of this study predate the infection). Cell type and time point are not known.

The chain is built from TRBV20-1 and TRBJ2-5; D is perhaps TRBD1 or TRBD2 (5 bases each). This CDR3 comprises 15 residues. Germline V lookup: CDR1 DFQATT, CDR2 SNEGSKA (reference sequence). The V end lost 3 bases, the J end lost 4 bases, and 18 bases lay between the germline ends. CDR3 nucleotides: TGCAGTGCTAGGGTCCCCGACGGGACGTCAGAGACCCAGTACTTC. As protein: CSARVPDGTSETQYF.

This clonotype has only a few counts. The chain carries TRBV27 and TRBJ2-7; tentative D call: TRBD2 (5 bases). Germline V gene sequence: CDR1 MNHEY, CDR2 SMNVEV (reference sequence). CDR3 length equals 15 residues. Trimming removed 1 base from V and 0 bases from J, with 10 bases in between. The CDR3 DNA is TGTGCCAGCAGTTTATATCCGGGGAGCTCCTACGAGCAGTACTTC. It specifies CASSLYPGSSYEQYF.

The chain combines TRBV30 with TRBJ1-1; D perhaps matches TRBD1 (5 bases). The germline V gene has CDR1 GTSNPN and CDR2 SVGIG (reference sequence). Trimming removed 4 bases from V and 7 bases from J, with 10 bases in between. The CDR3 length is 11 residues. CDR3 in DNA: TGTGCCTGGACCGGGGGGGGTGAAGCTTTCTTT. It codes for CAWTGGGEAFF.

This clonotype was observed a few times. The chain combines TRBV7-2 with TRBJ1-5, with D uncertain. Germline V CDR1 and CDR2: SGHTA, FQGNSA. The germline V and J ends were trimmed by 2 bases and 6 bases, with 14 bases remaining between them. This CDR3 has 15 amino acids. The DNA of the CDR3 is TGTGCCAGCAGCTTATTTATCGGTGTTGGTCAGCCCCAGCATTTT. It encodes CASSLFIGVGQPQHF.

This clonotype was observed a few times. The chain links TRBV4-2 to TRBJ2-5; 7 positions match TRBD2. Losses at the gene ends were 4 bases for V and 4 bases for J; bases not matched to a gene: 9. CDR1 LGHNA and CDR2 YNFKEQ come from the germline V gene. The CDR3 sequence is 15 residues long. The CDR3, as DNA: TGTGCCAGCAGCCCATTAGCGGGCGGCGGAGAGACCCAGTACTTC. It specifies CASSPLAGGGETQYF.

CDR3 sequence reads: CASSDRGVLNEKLFF. The DNA of the CDR3 is TGTGCCAGCAGCGACAGGGGGGTACTTAATGAAAAACTGTTTTTT. The genes are TRBV7-2 and TRBJ1-4, with 9 bases matching TRBD1. J lost 4 bases, V lost 5 bases, and 5 bases had no gene match. This CDR3 region has 15 residues. Germline CDR1 and CDR2: SGHTA and FQGNSA.

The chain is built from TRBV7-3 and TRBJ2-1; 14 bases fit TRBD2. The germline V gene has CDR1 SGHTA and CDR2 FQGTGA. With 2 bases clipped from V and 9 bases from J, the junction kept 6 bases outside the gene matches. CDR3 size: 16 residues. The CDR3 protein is CASSLGMTSGGVEQFF. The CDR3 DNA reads TGTGCCAGCAGCTTAGGGATGACTAGCGGGGGGGTTGAGCAGTTCTTC.

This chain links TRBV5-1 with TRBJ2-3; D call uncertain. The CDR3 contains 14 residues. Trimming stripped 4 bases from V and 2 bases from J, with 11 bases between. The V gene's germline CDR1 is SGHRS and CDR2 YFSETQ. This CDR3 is CASSTGVITDTQYF. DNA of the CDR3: TGCGCCAGCAGCACTGGTGTTATCACAGATACGCAGTATTTT.

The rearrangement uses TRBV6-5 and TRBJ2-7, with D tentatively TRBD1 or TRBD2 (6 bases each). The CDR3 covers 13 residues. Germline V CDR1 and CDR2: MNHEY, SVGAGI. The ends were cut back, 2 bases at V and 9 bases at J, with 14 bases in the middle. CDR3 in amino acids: CASSYGPGEVQYV. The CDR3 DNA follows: TGTGCCAGCAGTTACGGACCAGGGGAGGTGCAGTACGTC.

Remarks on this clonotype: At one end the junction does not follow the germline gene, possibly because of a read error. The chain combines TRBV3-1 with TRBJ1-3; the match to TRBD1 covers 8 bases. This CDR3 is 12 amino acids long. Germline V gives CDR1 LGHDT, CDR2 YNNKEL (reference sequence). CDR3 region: CASSPTGATLYF. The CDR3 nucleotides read TGTGCCAGCAGCCCGACAGGGGCCACCTTATATTTT.

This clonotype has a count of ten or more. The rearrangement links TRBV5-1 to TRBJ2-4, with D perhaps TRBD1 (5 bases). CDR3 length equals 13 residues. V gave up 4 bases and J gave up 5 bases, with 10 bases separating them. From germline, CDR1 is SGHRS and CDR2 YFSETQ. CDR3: CASSKGVENIQYF. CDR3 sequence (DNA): TGCGCCAGCAGCAAAGGGGTCGAAAACATTCAGTACTTC. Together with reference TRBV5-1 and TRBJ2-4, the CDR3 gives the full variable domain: KAGVTQTPRYLIKTRGQQVTLSCSPISGHRSVSWYQQTPGQGLQFLFEYFSETQRNKGNFPGRFSGRQFSNSRSEMNVSTLELGDSALYLCASSKGVENIQYFGAGTRLSVL.